This TCR beta chain is drawn from a study of cytomegalovirus exposure and HLA in healthy donors. Background on the study: The use of the same platform for the 95 to 150 validation repertoires and the approximately 690 first-cohort repertoires was reported by a later analysis. Study-wide results and caveats: Cytomegalovirus status, reportedly, was diagnosed with high specificity and sensitivity by the classifier. In vitro work confirmed that a few CMV-associated chains recognize CMV antigens.

J gave up 7 bases and V 2 bases, and 5 bases lay outside the gene matches. The CDR3 runs to 14 residues. Germline V gives CDR1 SGHNT, CDR2 YENEEA. Data came from immunoSEQ multiplex PCR; TCRdb stores just in-frame clones and leaves some out. The sample lists about 150,000 clones, about nine tenths occurring once. Remarks on this clone: Its antigen is not identified.

Sequenced input: PBMCs. The chain links TRBV11-3 to TRBJ2-1; 7 bases line up with TRBD2. The sequence was obtained from a man between 18 and 29 years old in good health and CMV-seronegative. The CDR3 nucleotides are TGTGCCAGCAGCTTAAGGATCGGGGGGAATGAGCAGTTCTTC. Its translation is CASSLRIGGNEQFF.